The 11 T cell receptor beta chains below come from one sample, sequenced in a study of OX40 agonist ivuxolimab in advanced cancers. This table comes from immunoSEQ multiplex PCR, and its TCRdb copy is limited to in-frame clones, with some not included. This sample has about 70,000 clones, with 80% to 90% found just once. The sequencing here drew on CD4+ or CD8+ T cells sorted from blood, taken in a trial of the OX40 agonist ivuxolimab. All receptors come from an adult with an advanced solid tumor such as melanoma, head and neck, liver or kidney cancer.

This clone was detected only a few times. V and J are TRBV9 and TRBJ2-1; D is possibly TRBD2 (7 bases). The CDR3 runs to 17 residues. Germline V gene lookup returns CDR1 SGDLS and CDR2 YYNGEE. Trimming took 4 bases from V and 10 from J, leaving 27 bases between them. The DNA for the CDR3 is TGTGCCAGCAGCCCTCTCTCTCAGCTGGGGGGGCCTGGCGAGCAGTTCTTC. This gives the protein CASSPLSQLGGPGEQFF.

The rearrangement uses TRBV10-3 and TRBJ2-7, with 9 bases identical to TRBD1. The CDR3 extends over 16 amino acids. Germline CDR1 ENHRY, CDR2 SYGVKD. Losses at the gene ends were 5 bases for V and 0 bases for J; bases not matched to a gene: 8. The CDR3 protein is CAISPGQGRTSYEQYF. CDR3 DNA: TGTGCCATCAGTCCGGGACAGGGACGTACCTCCTACGAGCAGTACTTC.

The CDR3 DNA reads as TGTGCCAGCAGTTACTCGGAGGCAGGGGGAAACACCATATATTTT. This gives the protein CASSYSEAGGNTIYF. This chain joins TRBV6-5 and TRBJ1-3, with D possibly TRBD1 on 5 matching bases. Trimming took 0 bases from V and 4 from J, leaving 10 bases between them. Germline V gene data show CDR1 as MNHEY and CDR2 as SVGAGI. The CDR3 runs to 15 residues.

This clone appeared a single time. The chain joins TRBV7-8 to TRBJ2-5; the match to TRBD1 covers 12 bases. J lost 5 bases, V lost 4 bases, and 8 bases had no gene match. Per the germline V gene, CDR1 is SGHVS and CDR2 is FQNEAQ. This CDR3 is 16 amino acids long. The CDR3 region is CASSSTGTGGAETQYF. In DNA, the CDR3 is TGTGCCAGCAGCTCAACCGGGACAGGGGGCGCGGAGACCCAGTACTTC.

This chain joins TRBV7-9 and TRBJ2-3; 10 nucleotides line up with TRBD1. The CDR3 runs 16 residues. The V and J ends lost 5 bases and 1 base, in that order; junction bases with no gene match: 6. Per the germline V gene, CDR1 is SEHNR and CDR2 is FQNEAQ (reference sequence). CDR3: CASSGDRGWGTDTQYF. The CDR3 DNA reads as TGTGCCAGCAGCGGGGACAGGGGATGGGGCACAGATACGCAGTATTTT. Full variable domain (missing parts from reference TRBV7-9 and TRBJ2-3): DTGVSQNPRHKITKRGQNVTFRCDPISEHNRLYWYRQTLGQGPEFLTYFQNEAQLEKSRLLSDRFSAERPKGSFSTLEIQRTEQGDSAMYLCASSGDRGWGTDTQYFGPGTRLTVL.

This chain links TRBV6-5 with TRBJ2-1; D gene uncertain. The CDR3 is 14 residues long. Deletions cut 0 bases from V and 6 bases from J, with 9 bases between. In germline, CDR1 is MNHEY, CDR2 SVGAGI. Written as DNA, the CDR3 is TGTGCCAGCAGTTACTCGGGTTACAGCAATGAGCAGTTCTTC. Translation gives CASSYSGYSNEQFF.

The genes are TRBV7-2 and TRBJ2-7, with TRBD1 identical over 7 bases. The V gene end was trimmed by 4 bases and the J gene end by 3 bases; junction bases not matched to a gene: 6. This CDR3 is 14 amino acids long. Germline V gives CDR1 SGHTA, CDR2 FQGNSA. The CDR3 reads CASSWDRAVYEQYF. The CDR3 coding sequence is TGTGCCAGCAGCTGGGACAGAGCGGTCTACGAGCAGTACTTC. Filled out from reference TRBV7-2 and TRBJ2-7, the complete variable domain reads GAGVSQSPSNKVTEKGKDVELRCDPISGHTALYWYRQSLGQGLEFLIYFQGNSAPDKSGLPSDRFSAERTGGSVSTLTIQRTQQEDSAVYLCASSWDRAVYEQYFGPGTRLTVT.

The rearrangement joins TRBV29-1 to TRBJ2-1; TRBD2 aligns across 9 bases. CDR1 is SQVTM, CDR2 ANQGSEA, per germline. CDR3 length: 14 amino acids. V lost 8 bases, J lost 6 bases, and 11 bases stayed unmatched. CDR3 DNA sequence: TGCAGCTCTGTAGCGGGGGCCGGCGGCAATGAGCAGTTCTTC. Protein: CSSVAGAGGNEQFF.

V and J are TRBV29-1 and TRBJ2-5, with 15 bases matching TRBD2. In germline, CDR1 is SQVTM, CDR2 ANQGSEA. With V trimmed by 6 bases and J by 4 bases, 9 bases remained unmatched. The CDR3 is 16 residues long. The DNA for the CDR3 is TGCAGCGTCCGGACTAGCGGGGGGGCATTAGGAGAGACCCAGTACTTC. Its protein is CSVRTSGGALGETQYF.

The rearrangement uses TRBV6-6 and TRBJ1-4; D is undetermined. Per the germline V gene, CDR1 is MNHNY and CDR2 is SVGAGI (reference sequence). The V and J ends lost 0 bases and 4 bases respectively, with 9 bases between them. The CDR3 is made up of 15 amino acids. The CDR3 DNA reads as TGTGCCAGCAGTTACTCGATACAGTATAATGAAAAACTGTTTTTT. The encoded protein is CASSYSIQYNEKLFF.

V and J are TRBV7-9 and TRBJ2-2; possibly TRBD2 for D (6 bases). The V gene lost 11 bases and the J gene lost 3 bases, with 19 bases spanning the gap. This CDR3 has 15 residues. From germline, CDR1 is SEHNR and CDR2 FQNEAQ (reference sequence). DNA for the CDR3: TGTGCCTGGCGGGGTCCCAATAGTTACACCGGGGAGCTGTTTTTT. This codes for CAWRGPNSYTGELFF.